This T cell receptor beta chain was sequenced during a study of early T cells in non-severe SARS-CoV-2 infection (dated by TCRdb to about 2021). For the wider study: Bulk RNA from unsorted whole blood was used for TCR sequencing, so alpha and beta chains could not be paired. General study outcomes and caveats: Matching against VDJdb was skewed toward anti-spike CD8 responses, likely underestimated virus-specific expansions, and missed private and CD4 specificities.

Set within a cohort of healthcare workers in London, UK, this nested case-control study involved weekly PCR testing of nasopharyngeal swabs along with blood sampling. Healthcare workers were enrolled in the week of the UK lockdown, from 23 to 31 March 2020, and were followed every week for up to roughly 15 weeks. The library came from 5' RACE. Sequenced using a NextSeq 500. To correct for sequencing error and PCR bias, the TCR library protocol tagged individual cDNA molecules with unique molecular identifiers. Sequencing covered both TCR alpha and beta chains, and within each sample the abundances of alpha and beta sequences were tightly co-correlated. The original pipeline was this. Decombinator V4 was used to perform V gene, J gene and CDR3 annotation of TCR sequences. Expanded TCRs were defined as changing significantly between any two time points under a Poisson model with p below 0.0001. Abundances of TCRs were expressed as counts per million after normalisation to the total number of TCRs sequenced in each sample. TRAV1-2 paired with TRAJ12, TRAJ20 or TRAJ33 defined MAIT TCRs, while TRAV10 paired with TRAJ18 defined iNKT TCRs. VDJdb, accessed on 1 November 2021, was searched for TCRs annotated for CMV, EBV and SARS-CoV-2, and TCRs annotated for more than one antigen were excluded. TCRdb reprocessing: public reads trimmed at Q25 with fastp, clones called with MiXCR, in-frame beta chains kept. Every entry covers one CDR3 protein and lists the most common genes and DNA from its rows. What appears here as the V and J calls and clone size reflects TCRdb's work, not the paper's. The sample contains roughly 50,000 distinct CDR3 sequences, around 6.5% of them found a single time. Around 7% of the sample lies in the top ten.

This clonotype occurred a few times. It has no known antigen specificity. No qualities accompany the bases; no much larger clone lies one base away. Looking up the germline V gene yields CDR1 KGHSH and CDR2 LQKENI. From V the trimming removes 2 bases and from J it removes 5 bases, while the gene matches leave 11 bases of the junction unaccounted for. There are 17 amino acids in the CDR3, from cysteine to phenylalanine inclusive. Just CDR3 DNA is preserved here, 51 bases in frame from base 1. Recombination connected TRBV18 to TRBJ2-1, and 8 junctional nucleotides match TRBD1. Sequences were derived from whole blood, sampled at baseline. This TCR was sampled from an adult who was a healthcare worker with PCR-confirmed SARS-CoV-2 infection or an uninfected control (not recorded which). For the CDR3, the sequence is CASSPLSGQGFNNEQFF. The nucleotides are TGTGCCAGCTCACCATTATCAGGACAGGGATTCAACAATGAGCAGTTCTTC.